The 32 T cell receptor beta chains below all came from one sample that was sequenced in a study of cytomegalovirus exposure and HLA in healthy donors. PCR primers comprised 60 Vbeta and 13 Jbeta primers. Profiling relied on immunoSEQ multiplex PCR, and the TCRdb table lists in-frame clones only, not all of them. The top ten hold more than 1.5% of the sample, which has fewer than 120,000 clones, 70% to 90% seen once. Sequencing input: PBMCs. These receptor sequences come from a man aged 35-49 years in good health and CMV-seronegative.

The chain couples TRBV7-2 to TRBJ1-6, with a possible D match to TRBD1 (6 bases). The CDR3 spans 15 residues. With 0 bases removed from V and 9 bases from J, the gap between germline ends came to 12 bases. The V gene's germline CDR1 is SGHTA and CDR2 FQGNSA. The chain's CDR3 is CASSLAPGASSPLHF. The CDR3 DNA follows: TGTGCCAGCAGCTTAGCTCCAGGGGCGAGTTCACCCCTCCACTTT.

The chain employs TRBV19 and TRBJ1-5; a possible D gene is TRBD1 (5 bases). The CDR3 consists of 17 residues. In germline, CDR1 is LNHDA, CDR2 SQIVND (reference sequence). Trimming removed 3 bases from V and 3 bases from J, with 18 bases in between. The CDR3 here is CASSIAGKGSYNQPQHF. CDR3 in DNA: TGTGCCAGTAGTATTGCTGGAAAGGGGTCGTACAATCAGCCCCAGCATTTT.

The chain has TRBV9 and TRBJ1-2, with D perhaps matching TRBD1 (6 bases). This CDR3 is built from 15 residues. Germline assignment: CDR1 SGDLS and CDR2 YYNGEE. The V gene lost 3 bases and the J gene lost 6 bases, with 18 bases spanning the gap. In nucleotides, the CDR3 is TGTGCCAGCAGCGCGGGACTGGGGGGGGGCGATGGCTACACCTTC. Translation gives CASSAGLGGGDGYTF.

The chain combines TRBV5-1 with TRBJ2-1; 15 bases map to TRBD2. The germline V gene has CDR1 SGHRS and CDR2 YFSETQ. This CDR3 region has 14 residues. V shed 9 bases, J shed 5 bases, and the junction held 3 bases outside the gene matches. For the CDR3, the DNA is TGCGCCACAGGGACTAGCGGGGGGCACAATGAGCAGTTCTTC. Translated, it gives CATGTSGGHNEQFF.

This clone came up once. The rearrangement uses TRBV29-1 and TRBJ1-2, with 9 bases matching TRBD1. Germline CDR1 and CDR2: SQVTM and ANQGSEA. Unmatched junction bases numbered 14, after V lost 3 bases and J lost 0 bases. The CDR3 contains 18 residues. CDR3 sequence reads: CSVDRPSGTGFTNYGYTF. The CDR3 coding sequence is TGCAGCGTTGACCGACCATCCGGGACAGGGTTTACTAACTATGGCTACACCTTC.

The J gene is TRBJ1-5, the V gene TRBV4-2; 7 bases agree with TRBD1. CDR1 is LGHNA, CDR2 YNFKEQ, per germline. This CDR3 is built from 14 residues. J lost 5 bases, V lost 4 bases, and 5 bases had no gene match. CDR3 sequence reads: CASSPDRRDQPQHF. CDR3 bases: TGTGCCAGCAGCCCGGACAGGAGAGATCAGCCCCAGCATTTT.

The chain recombines TRBV7-2 with TRBJ2-7; TRBD2 aligns across 11 bases. The length of the CDR3 is 14 residues. The ends lost 5 bases at V and 10 bases at J; junction bases unmatched: 10. CDR1 SGHTA and CDR2 FQGNSA come from the germline V gene. In DNA, the CDR3 is TGTGCCAGCAGCCCCCGACTAGCGGGGACTTCACAGTACTTC. It specifies CASSPRLAGTSQYF.

This clone has a single count. This chain uses TRBV5-6 with TRBJ2-2, with 11 bases that match TRBD2. Germline V gene lookup returns CDR1 SGHDT and CDR2 YYEEEE. The J segment lost 7 bases and the V segment lost 0 bases, leaving 2 bases of the junction unmatched. The CDR3 is 15 residues long. In DNA, the CDR3 is TGTGCCAGCAGCTTGGGACTAGCGGGGATCGGGGAGCTGTTTTTT. Residues: CASSLGLAGIGELFF.

The CDR3 DNA sequence: TGTGCCAGCCGGGACAACTCTGGAAACACCATATATTTT. This codes for CASRDNSGNTIYF. The chain uses TRBV19 and TRBJ1-3; tentatively, D is TRBD1 (6 bases). CDR1 is LNHDA and CDR2 is SQIVND in the germline V gene (reference sequence). CDR3 length: 13 residues. Trimming cost V 9 bases and J 0 bases, with 9 bases left between them.

The sample holds a few counts of this clone. The gene calls are TRBV5-1 and TRBJ2-7, with 7 nucleotides matching TRBD1. The CDR3 runs 15 residues. Germline-derived CDR1 and CDR2 are SGHRS and YFSETQ. Trimming cost V 4 bases and J 6 bases; bases outside gene matches: 13. This CDR3 is CASSEGSQGVGEQYF. CDR3 sequence (DNA): TGCGCCAGCAGCGAGGGGAGTCAGGGGGTCGGCGAGCAGTACTTC. Using reference TRBV5-1 and TRBJ2-7 for the parts outside the CDR3, the full variable domain is KAGVTQTPRYLIKTRGQQVTLSCSPISGHRSVSWYQQTPGQGLQFLFEYFSETQRNKGNFPGRFSGRQFSNSRSEMNVSTLELGDSALYLCASSEGSQGVGEQYFGPGTRLTVT.

This chain uses TRBV5-1 with TRBJ1-2, with 7 nucleotides matching TRBD1. This CDR3 has 13 amino acids. J gave up 4 bases and V 6 bases, and 6 bases lay outside the gene matches. Germline-derived CDR1 and CDR2 are SGHRS and YFSETQ. The chain's CDR3 is CASTYDRAYGYTF. CDR3 nucleotide sequence: TGCGCCAGCACTTACGACAGGGCCTATGGCTACACCTTC.

The chain carries TRBV5-1 and TRBJ1-1, with D uncertain. The V end lost 4 bases, the J end lost 5 bases, and 6 bases lay between the germline ends. This CDR3 is built from 11 residues. Germline V gene data show CDR1 as SGHRS and CDR2 as YFSETQ. In nucleotides, the CDR3 is TGCGCCAGCAGCGGGCAAACTGAAGCTTTCTTT. Encoded protein: CASSGQTEAFF. Drawing the rest from reference TRBV5-1 and TRBJ1-1, the complete variable domain is KAGVTQTPRYLIKTRGQQVTLSCSPISGHRSVSWYQQTPGQGLQFLFEYFSETQRNKGNFPGRFSGRQFSNSRSEMNVSTLELGDSALYLCASSGQTEAFFGQGTRLTVV.

The CDR3 here is CASSSDSFRTLHF. Written as DNA, the CDR3 is TGTGCCAGCAGTTCTGACAGTTTTAGAACCCTCCACTTT. This chain uses TRBV7-9 with TRBJ1-6, with a tentative D call TRBD1 (5 bases). The CDR3 sequence is 13 residues long. Per germline, CDR1 SEHNR and CDR2 FQNEAQ (reference sequence). V was pared by 6 bases and J by 14 bases, with 17 bases between.

The V gene is TRBV10-3, the J gene TRBJ1-3; 7 positions agree with TRBD1. The J segment lost 6 bases and the V segment lost 5 bases, leaving 10 bases of the junction unmatched. This CDR3 comprises 15 residues. Germline V gene sequence: CDR1 ENHRY, CDR2 SYGVKD. Here the CDR3 reads CAISPQGVGENTIYF. Written as DNA, the CDR3 is TGTGCCATCAGTCCGCAGGGGGTAGGGGAAAACACCATATATTTT.

The chain carries TRBV7-9 and TRBJ1-1, with 8 positions matching TRBD1. The CDR3 contains 15 residues. Looked up from germline, CDR1 is SEHNR and CDR2 is FQNEAQ (reference sequence). V lost 2 bases to trimming and J lost 4 bases; unmatched junction nucleotides: 6. The CDR3 loop reads CASSLQGARGTEAFF. DNA of the CDR3: TGTGCCAGCAGCTTACAGGGGGCACGAGGCACTGAAGCTTTCTTT.

V usage is TRBV6-6 and J usage is TRBJ2-7; a weak D match, TRBD2 (5 bases). V dropped 5 bases and J dropped 6 bases, with 23 bases sitting between them. Germline CDR1 MNHNY, CDR2 SVGAGI (reference sequence). The CDR3 extends over 16 amino acids. The DNA for the CDR3 is TGTGCCAGCAGTCCCCTCCTGGCGGGTGGAATAGGCGAGCAGTACTTC. Its protein product is CASSPLLAGGIGEQYF.

V is TRBV9 and J is TRBJ1-4; D gene unclear. CDR1 is SGDLS, CDR2 YYNGEE, per germline. The V gene lost 4 bases and the J gene lost 10 bases, with 23 bases spanning the gap. This CDR3 is 16 amino acids long. CDR3 sequence reads: CASSPDHQLLEGKLFF. The CDR3 DNA is TGTGCCAGCAGCCCAGACCACCAGCTACTTGAGGGAAAACTGTTTTTT.

V and J are TRBV5-1 and TRBJ1-2, with D possibly matching TRBD1 (5 bases). V dropped 4 bases and J dropped 7 bases, with 11 bases sitting between them. CDR3 length: 12 residues. The germline V gene encodes CDR1 SGHRS and CDR2 YFSETQ. For the CDR3, the DNA is TGCGCCAGCAGCCCAAGGGGCGTTGGCTACACCTTC. This gives the protein CASSPRGVGYTF.

The V gene is TRBV14, the J gene TRBJ1-4; D is undetermined. Germline CDR1 is SGHDN and CDR2 is FVKESK. CDR3 length: 15 amino acids. V was cut by 2 bases and J by 6 bases, with 13 bases left in between. CDR3: CASSQSTLRDEKLFF. The DNA of the CDR3 is TGTGCCAGCAGCCAATCTACCCTGAGGGATGAAAAACTGTTTTTT. The full variable domain, with the rest looked up from reference TRBV14 and TRBJ1-4, is EAGVTQFPSHSVIEKGQTVTLRCDPISGHDNLYWYRRVMGKEIKFLLHFVKESKQDESGMPNNRFLAERTGGTYSTLKVQPAELEDSGVYFCASSQSTLRDEKLFFGSGTQLSVL.

The gene calls are TRBV6-5 and TRBJ2-6; no clear D. V shed 7 bases and J shed 1 base, with 5 bases lying between them. There are 13 residues in the CDR3. CDR1 and CDR2 from the germline V gene are MNHEY and SVGAGI. The CDR3 is CASMRSGANVLTF. As DNA, the CDR3 is TGTGCCAGCATGCGATCTGGGGCCAACGTCCTGACTTTC.

CDR3 region: CASSLALVNTGELFF. DNA for the CDR3: TGCGCCAGCAGCTTGGCTCTAGTGAACACCGGGGAGCTGTTTTTT. The chain employs TRBV5-1 and TRBJ2-2; D not certain. The ends were cut back, 0 bases at V and 1 base at J, with 7 bases in the middle. The V gene's germline CDR1 is SGHRS and CDR2 YFSETQ. The CDR3 covers 15 residues.

The chain carries TRBV11-2 and TRBJ2-7; possibly TRBD1 for D (5 bases). The germline V gene has CDR1 SGHAT and CDR2 FQNNGV. The ends were cut back, 5 bases at V and 2 bases at J, with 13 bases in the middle. This CDR3 spans 14 amino acids. The CDR3 DNA reads as TGTGCCAGCAGCCCGTCAGGGTCCGCCTACGAGCAGTACTTC. It codes for CASSPSGSAYEQYF. The variable domain in full, with the rest retrieved from reference TRBV11-2 and TRBJ2-7, is EAGVAQSPRYKIIEKRQSVAFWCNPISGHATLYWYQQILGQGPKLLIQFQNNGVVDDSQLPKDRFSAERLKGVDSTLKIQPAKLEDSAVYLCASSPSGSAYEQYFGPGTRLTVT.

The chain joins TRBV2 to TRBJ1-5; 10 bases agree with TRBD1. Trimming removed 1 base from V and 8 bases from J; junction bases left unmatched: 8. The CDR3 sequence is 16 residues long. From germline, CDR1 is SNHLY and CDR2 FYNNEI. In DNA, the CDR3 is TGTGCCAGCAGTGAAGAGGGACAGGGGCCCGGGGAGCCCCAGCATTTT. It specifies CASSEEGQGPGEPQHF.

The chain uses TRBV6-1 and TRBJ1-6; perhaps TRBD1 as D (6 bases). The CDR3 spans 18 residues. V dropped 3 bases and J dropped 8 bases, with 23 bases sitting between them. Germline CDR1 MNHNS, CDR2 SASEGT. The CDR3 region has the DNA TGTGCCAGCAGTGACTTACTTAATTTCAGGGGCGATTATTCACCCCTCCACTTT. Translating it yields CASSDLLNFRGDYSPLHF.

This clone is medium-sized in the sample. V gene TRBV4-3 combines with J gene TRBJ1-4; D remains ambiguous. Trimming pared 5 bases from V and 8 bases from J, leaving 18 bases between. Germline CDR1 is LGHNA and CDR2 is YSLEER. This CDR3 spans 15 amino acids. The CDR3 sequence is CASSANGNEGEKLFF. In DNA, the CDR3 is TGCGCCAGCAGCGCGAACGGAAATGAGGGAGAAAAACTGTTTTTT.

This clone occurred a few times. The J gene is TRBJ1-2, the V gene TRBV6-6; 10 bases are shared with TRBD1. The CDR3 sequence is 13 residues long. The germline gives CDR1 MNHNY, CDR2 SVGAGI (reference sequence). J was trimmed by 6 bases and V by 7 bases; bases with no gene match: 5. The CDR3 reads CASTGGQGNGYTF. CDR3 bases: TGTGCCAGCACGGGGGGACAGGGGAATGGCTACACCTTC.

The V gene is TRBV2, the J gene TRBJ1-2, with D unresolved. Trimming took off 3 bases at V and 5 bases at J, with 10 bases between the two ends. Germline V lookup: CDR1 SNHLY, CDR2 FYNNEI. The CDR3 is 13 amino acids. CDR3 loop: CASSDNSIYGYTF. In DNA form, the CDR3 reads TGTGCCAGCAGTGACAACAGCATTTATGGCTACACCTTC.

The chain recombines TRBV5-5 with TRBJ1-2, with D perhaps matching TRBD1 (6 bases). The CDR3 has 14 residues. Germline V gene lookup returns CDR1 SGHKS and CDR2 YYEKEE (reference sequence). V lost 0 bases, J lost 8 bases, and 14 bases lay in between. CDR3 sequence reads: CASSLDWDKRGYTF. Written as DNA, the CDR3 is TGTGCCAGCAGCTTGGATTGGGACAAAAGGGGCTACACCTTC.

The chain has TRBV19 and TRBJ1-5; TRBD1 is a possible D gene (5 bases). The CDR3 extends over 15 amino acids. The V and J ends lost 5 bases and 0 bases respectively, with 11 bases between them. The V gene's germline CDR1 is LNHDA and CDR2 SQIVND (reference sequence). In DNA form, the CDR3 reads TGTGCCAGTAGTCTCAAAGGGGATAGCAATCAGCCCCAGCATTTT. As protein: CASSLKGDSNQPQHF.

This clone is a singleton in its sample. The V and J genes are TRBV5-1 and TRBJ1-2; 7 bases fit TRBD1. V lost 1 base, J lost 3 bases, and 3 bases stayed unmatched. The CDR3 has 14 amino acids. Per the germline V gene, CDR1 is SGHRS and CDR2 is YFSETQ. CDR3 DNA: TGCGCCAGCAGCTTGCGTACAGGGGACTATGGCTACACCTTC. Translating gives CASSLRTGDYGYTF.

The V and J genes are TRBV7-6 and TRBJ2-1; D unclear. Trimming left V 5 bases short and J 7 bases short, with 15 bases between. The germline V gene has CDR1 SGHVS and CDR2 FNYEAQ. The CDR3 sequence is 14 residues long. The CDR3 region has the DNA TGTGCCAGCAGCGCCGAAGTGGAGTGGAATGAGCAGTTCTTC. Translation gives CASSAEVEWNEQFF. Drawing the rest from reference TRBV7-6 and TRBJ2-1, the complete variable domain is GAGVSQSPRYKVTKRGQDVALRCDPISGHVSLYWYRQALGQGPEFLTYFNYEAQQDKSGLPNDRFSAERPEGSISTLTIQRTEQRDSAMYRCASSAEVEWNEQFFGPGTRLTVL.

The rearrangement links TRBV27 to TRBJ1-1, with TRBD1 as a possible D gene (6 bases). The germline gives CDR1 MNHEY, CDR2 SMNVEV (reference sequence). The CDR3 loop spans 13 amino acids. Trimming shortened V by 5 bases and J by 0 bases, and 7 bases separated the two germline ends. CDR3 amino acids: CASSTGMNTEAFF. The CDR3 DNA follows: TGTGCCAGCAGTACAGGGATGAACACTGAAGCTTTCTTT.